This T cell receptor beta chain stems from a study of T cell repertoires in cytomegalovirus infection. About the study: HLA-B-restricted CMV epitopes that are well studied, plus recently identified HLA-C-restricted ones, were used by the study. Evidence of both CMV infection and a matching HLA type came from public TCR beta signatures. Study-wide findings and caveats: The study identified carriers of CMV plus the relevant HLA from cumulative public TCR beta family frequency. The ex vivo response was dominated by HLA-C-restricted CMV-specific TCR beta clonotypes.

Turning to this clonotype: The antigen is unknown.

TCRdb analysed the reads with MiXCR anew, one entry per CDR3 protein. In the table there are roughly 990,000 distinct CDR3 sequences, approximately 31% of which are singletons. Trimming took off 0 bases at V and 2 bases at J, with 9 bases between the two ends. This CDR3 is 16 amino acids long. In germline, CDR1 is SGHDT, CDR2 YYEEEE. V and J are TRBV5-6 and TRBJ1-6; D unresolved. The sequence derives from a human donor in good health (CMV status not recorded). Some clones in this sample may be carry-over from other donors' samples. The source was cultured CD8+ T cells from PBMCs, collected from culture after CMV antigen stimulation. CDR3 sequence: CASSLVRIAYNSPLHF. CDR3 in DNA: TGTGCCAGCAGCTTGGTCCGGATTGCCTATAATTCACCCCTCCACTTT.